Shown below are 4 T cell receptor beta chains from a single sample sequenced in a study of cytomegalovirus exposure and HLA in healthy donors. Use of 60 Vbeta and 13 Jbeta primers characterized the PCR. Sequenced by immunoSEQ multiplex PCR; TCRdb stores in-frame clones only, minus some. The sample consists of roughly 190,000 clones, 75% to 90% of them appearing once. Sample: PBMCs. All receptors derive from a woman aged 45-65 years in good health and CMV-seropositive.

In DNA, the CDR3 is TGTGCCAGTACCCGTGAGGGGACAGGGGAATACGAGCAGTACTTC. This encodes CASTREGTGEYEQYF. V and J are TRBV19 and TRBJ2-7; TRBD1 agrees at 10 bases. The germline V gene has CDR1 LNHDA and CDR2 SQIVND (reference sequence). J lost 4 bases, V lost 7 bases, and 10 bases had no gene match. The CDR3 runs 15 residues.

This sequence joins TRBV7-2 and TRBJ1-2; 9 positions agree with TRBD1. Losses at the gene ends were 1 base for V and 2 bases for J; bases not matched to a gene: 2. The CDR3 loop spans 15 amino acids. The germline gives CDR1 SGHTA, CDR2 FQGNSA. The CDR3 region is CASSLGQGGNYGYTF. CDR3 in DNA: TGTGCCAGCAGCTTAGGACAGGGGGGAAACTATGGCTACACCTTC.

This chain joins TRBV2 and TRBJ1-5; 11 nucleotides agree with TRBD1. The CDR3 runs to 15 residues. Unmatched junction bases numbered 4, after V lost 5 bases and J lost 4 bases. Germline CDR1 and CDR2: SNHLY and FYNNEI. The CDR3 nucleotides read TGTGCCAGCAGTCGGGACAGGGGGACAAATCAGCCCCAGCATTTT. Translation gives CASSRDRGTNQPQHF. Looking up the rest from reference TRBV2 and TRBJ1-5 gives the full variable domain: EPEVTQTPSHQVTQMGQEVILRCVPISNHLYFYWYRQILGQKVEFLVSFYNNEISEKSEIFDDQFSVERPDGSNFTLKIRSTKLEDSAMYFCASSRDRGTNQPQHFGDGTRLSIL.

V usage is TRBV25-1 and J usage is TRBJ1-2; 8 nucleotides agree with TRBD1. V trimming: 4 bases; J trimming: 6 bases; junction bases outside the gene matches: 10. The germline V gene encodes CDR1 MGHDK and CDR2 SYGVNS. The length of the CDR3 is 15 residues. For the CDR3, the DNA is TGTGCCAGCAGTGGTCGTACACAGGGGGGCGATGGCTACACCTTC. This encodes CASSGRTQGGDGYTF.